A selection of T cell receptor beta chains follows, all from one sample in a study of identifying expanded T cells in peripheral blood. This table comes from immunoSEQ multiplex PCR, and its TCRdb copy is limited to in-frame clones, with some not included. The profile shows around 85,000 clones, around nine tenths of them singletons. Sequencing was performed on blood. Receptors originate from a person aged 18 to 75 in good health. CDR3s include the opening cysteine and the closing phenylalanine or tryptophan. D genes are given only for firm matches.

>NA|TRBV5-6|14
CASSLPPGNTEAFF
>NA|TRBV15|15
CATSNLFQGWTEAFF
>NA|TRBV19|14
CASSPRPSSYEQYF
>NA|TRBV7-2|15
CASSLWQGLSSGYTF
>NA|TRBV7-9|13
CASSLLPARKLFF
>TRBD1|TRBV7-8|15
CASSSGTGTGNTIYF
>NA|TRBV27|12
CASSGGGYEQYF
>NA|TRBV7-6|15
CASSLFAGESYEQYF
>NA|TRBV4-1|14
CASSRELLSYEQYF
>NA|TRBV4-1|16
CASSQWPRGNTGELFF
>NA|TRBV4-3|14
CASSQDATLEKLFF
>NA|TRBV4-3|19
CASSQDLSTGVTSTDTQYF
>NA|TRBV10-3|15
CAISGSTRGDTEAFF
>TRBD1|TRBV28|13
CASRTGFTSPLHF
>NA|TRBV5-6|13
CASSSGRQAKAFF
>TRBD1|TRBV7-8|13
CASSYERQGKQYF
>TRBD1|TRBV12-5|15
CASGSAPGGHQPQHF
>NA|TRBV27|15
CASSSTDNGWLGYTF
>TRBD1|TRBV19|15
CASSTYRGIDSPLHF